The 26 T cell receptor beta chains given below trace back to one sample, sequenced in a study of beta chain features in type 1 diabetes. Expressed TCRB transcripts were sequenced, since all the RNA that had been isolated was reverse transcribed. Assay used: immunoSEQ multiplex PCR; TCRdb lists only in-frame clones, some missing. This table has a few hundred thousand clones, around 13% appearing once. The material sequenced was central memory CD4+ T cells from blood. These TCRs come from a man between 25 and 39 years old in good health.

The chain links TRBV29-1 to TRBJ2-6; D not resolved. This CDR3 is built from 12 residues. Germline-derived CDR1 and CDR2 are SQVTM and ANQGSEA. CDR3 nucleotides: TGCCTCCTTGAAGCGGGGGCCAACGTCCTGACTTTC. Amino acid sequence: CLLEAGANVLTF.

To note about this clone: This specimen includes other DNA sequences encoding the same CDR3. This rearrangement joins TRBV9 to TRBJ1-5; D possibly corresponds to TRBD1 (6 bases). V gave up 0 bases and J gave up 5 bases, with 9 bases separating them. CDR1 is SGDLS and CDR2 is YYNGEE in the germline V gene. This CDR3 has 14 residues. The CDR3, as DNA: TGTGCCAGCAGCGTAGCGGACAGTTATCAGCCCCAGCATTTT. It is translated as CASSVADSYQPQHF.

This sequence joins TRBV9 and TRBJ1-3; D is unresolved. V gave up 0 bases and J gave up 2 bases, with 6 bases separating them. The germline V gene encodes CDR1 SGDLS and CDR2 YYNGEE. CDR3 length equals 14 residues. The CDR3 sequence is CASSVEGPGNTIYF. Here the CDR3 DNA reads TGTGCCAGCAGCGTAGAGGGTCCTGGAAACACCATATATTTT. The whole variable domain, filled in from reference TRBV9 and TRBJ1-3, reads DSGVTQTPKHLITATGQRVTLRCSPRSGDLSVYWYQQSLDQGLQFLIQYYNGEERAKGNILERFSAQQFPDLHSELNLSSLELGDSALYFCASSVEGPGNTIYFGEGSWLTVV.

This chain uses TRBV18 with TRBJ1-5; 8 bases fit TRBD1. There are 15 residues in the CDR3. The V segment lost 8 bases and the J segment 0 bases; nucleotides outside the gene matches: 6. Germline CDR1 reads KGHSH; CDR2 reads LQKENI. This CDR3 reads CASQPGTGSNQPQHF. In DNA form, the CDR3 reads TGTGCCAGCCAGCCCGGGACAGGTAGCAATCAGCCCCAGCATTTT.

The sample holds a few counts of this clone. The same CDR3 also results from other DNA sequences found in this sample. The V call is TRBV4-3, the J call TRBJ2-1; 7 nucleotides agree with TRBD1. The CDR3 loop spans 14 amino acids. The V and J ends lost 0 bases and 7 bases, in that order; junction bases with no gene match: 3. Looked up from germline, CDR1 is LGHNA and CDR2 is YSLEER. Written as DNA, the CDR3 is TGCGCCAGCAGCCAAGATAGGGGGCTGAATGAGCAGTTCTTC. Amino acids: CASSQDRGLNEQFF.

This clone turned up a few times. The V and J genes are TRBV11-2 and TRBJ2-7; D not certain. Trimming cost V 1 base and J 6 bases, with 7 bases left between them. The germline gives CDR1 SGHAT, CDR2 FQNNGV. The CDR3 has 12 residues. DNA of the CDR3: TGTGCCAGCAGCTTAGTAGGGCTCGAGCAGTACTTC. As protein: CASSLVGLEQYF.

V is TRBV15 and J is TRBJ1-6; D is unclear. The CDR3 has 15 residues. With 6 bases removed from V and 9 bases from J, the gap between germline ends came to 18 bases. The germline gives CDR1 LNHNV, CDR2 YYDKDF (reference sequence). The CDR3 sequence: CATRATRQYGSPLHF. CDR3 bases: TGTGCCACCAGAGCAACCCGTCAATATGGTTCACCCCTCCACTTT.

The chain recombines TRBV2 with TRBJ2-3; D not certain. The V gene lost 7 bases and the J gene lost 2 bases, with 10 bases spanning the gap. Germline CDR1 reads SNHLY; CDR2 reads FYNNEI. This CDR3 comprises 13 residues. CDR3 coding DNA: TGTGCCAGCACCGGGCTACACACAGATACGCAGTATTTT. This encodes CASTGLHTDTQYF.

This clone was detected only a few times. This chain links TRBV7-2 with TRBJ1-2; maybe TRBD1 (6 bases). Germline loops: CDR1 SGHTA, CDR2 FQGNSA. The V end lost 4 bases, the J end lost 7 bases, and 16 bases lay between the germline ends. This CDR3 is 14 amino acids long. CDR3 in DNA: TGTGCCAGCAGCTACCTACAGGGTAACGGTGGCTACACCTTC. Its translation: CASSYLQGNGGYTF.

This clone has just a few counts. The genes are TRBV10-3 and TRBJ1-6; weak D call: TRBD1 (5 bases). The germline V gene encodes CDR1 ENHRY and CDR2 SYGVKD. The CDR3 sequence is 13 residues long. Trimming stripped 10 bases from V and 8 bases from J, with 15 bases between. The CDR3 is CASRPMGDSPLHF. The CDR3 DNA follows: TGTGCCAGCAGACCCATGGGGGATTCACCCCTCCACTTT.

This clone was observed a few times. The gene calls are TRBV9 and TRBJ2-1; D remains ambiguous. The CDR3 is 15 amino acids. V was shortened by 4 bases and J by 0 bases, with 11 bases between the two germline ends. Germline V CDR1 and CDR2: SGDLS, YYNGEE. The CDR3 bases are TGTGCCAGCAGCCCTCGGGTTAGCTCCTACAATGAGCAGTTCTTC. Protein product: CASSPRVSSYNEQFF.

This clone was picked up many times. The chain recombines TRBV9 with TRBJ2-3; 8 bases are shared with TRBD2. Germline V gene lookup returns CDR1 SGDLS and CDR2 YYNGEE. The CDR3 extends over 14 amino acids. V was clipped by 6 bases and J by 2 bases; unmatched bases: 5. The CDR3 is CASTSGLNTDTQYF. The DNA for the CDR3 is TGTGCCAGCACTAGCGGGTTGAACACAGATACGCAGTATTTT.

V gene TRBV4-3 combines with J gene TRBJ1-6, with 7 bases identical to TRBD1. The trim removed 0 bases at V and 7 bases at J, leaving 3 bases unmatched. Germline V lookup: CDR1 LGHNA, CDR2 YSLEER. The CDR3 runs 15 residues. CDR3 sequence (DNA): TGCGCCAGCAGCCAAGACAGGGGGACAAATTCACCCCTCCACTTT. Protein sequence: CASSQDRGTNSPLHF.

The chain has TRBV7-9 and TRBJ2-1; 7 bases agree with TRBD1. V dropped 2 bases and J dropped 6; count of bases not matched to a gene: 4. Germline V gene sequence: CDR1 SEHNR, CDR2 FQNEAQ (reference sequence). The CDR3 loop spans 14 amino acids. The CDR3, as DNA: TGTGCCAGCAGCTTACGACAGGGAACCAATGAGCAGTTCTTC. Its protein is CASSLRQGTNEQFF.

This clone has just a few counts. CDR3 loop: CASSQTGTAHNEQFF. Here the CDR3 DNA reads TGTGCCAGCAGCCAAACCGGGACAGCCCACAATGAGCAGTTCTTC. The rearrangement links TRBV7-3 to TRBJ2-1; 7 positions match TRBD1. The CDR3 runs 15 residues. V lost 5 bases to trimming and J lost 5 bases; unmatched junction nucleotides: 9. CDR1 is SGHTA, CDR2 FQGTGA, per germline.

This clone occurred many times. V is TRBV5-4 and J is TRBJ2-3; D remains unclear. Germline V lookup: CDR1 SGHNT, CDR2 YYREEE (reference sequence). The CDR3 is 15 residues long. Trimming shortened V by 1 base and J by 3 bases, and 12 bases separated the two germline ends. The CDR3 protein is CASSLSSIRTDTQYF. The CDR3 nucleotides are TGTGCCAGCAGCTTGAGTAGCATTCGAACAGATACGCAGTATTTT.

The chain combines TRBV27 with TRBJ1-2; tentatively, D is TRBD1 (6 bases). This CDR3 is built from 12 residues. CDR1 and CDR2 from the germline V gene are MNHEY and SMNVEV (reference sequence). Between the trimmed V and J ends, which lost 5 bases and 9 bases, there was a span of 13 bases. As DNA, the CDR3 is TGTGCCAGCAGTCCCCCACAGGGAAGCTACACCTTC. Translating gives CASSPPQGSYTF.

This chain connects TRBV7-8 to TRBJ1-2; 9 bases fit TRBD1. This CDR3 region has 14 residues. The junction had 5 bases not matched to a gene; V was cut back by 6 bases and J by 3 bases. Germline CDR1 and CDR2: SGHVS and FQNEAQ. The DNA for the CDR3 is TGTGCCAGCAGACCGAGGACAGGGGACTATGGCTACACCTTC. Protein product: CASRPRTGDYGYTF.

This clone was found many times. This chain uses TRBV10-3 with TRBJ1-2, with D possibly matching TRBD1 (6 bases). The CDR3 loop spans 13 amino acids. V dropped 2 bases and J dropped 4 bases, with 8 bases sitting between them. Germline V CDR1 and CDR2: ENHRY, SYGVKD. The CDR3 protein is CAISEGQSYGYTF. DNA of the CDR3: TGTGCCATCAGTGAGGGACAGTCCTATGGCTACACCTTC.

This clone was found a few times. The chain has TRBV15 and TRBJ1-2, with D possibly being TRBD1 (6 bases). CDR1 and CDR2 (germline): LNHNV, YYDKDF (reference sequence). Trimming stripped 0 bases from V and 2 bases from J, with 13 bases between. This CDR3 is built from 16 residues. The CDR3: CATSRDVGQLNYGYTF. DNA for the CDR3: TGTGCCACCAGCAGAGATGTCGGACAGCTGAACTATGGCTACACCTTC.

This clone occurred a few times. V and J are TRBV12-5 and TRBJ1-1; D is ambiguous. The germline gives CDR1 LGHNT, CDR2 FRNRAP. V was pared by 1 base and J by 6 bases, with 0 bases between. The length of the CDR3 is 10 residues. CDR3 DNA: TGTGCTAGTGGTTTGGCTGAAGCTTTCTTT. This sequence encodes CASGLAEAFF.

This sequence joins TRBV7-6 and TRBJ2-1; the D is unclear. V was shortened by 2 bases and J by 0 bases, with 8 bases between the two germline ends. This CDR3 comprises 15 residues. Germline V gene lookup returns CDR1 SGHVS and CDR2 FNYEAQ. For the CDR3, the DNA is TGTGCCAGCAGCTTAACCGAAAGCTCCTACAATGAGCAGTTCTTC. It specifies CASSLTESSYNEQFF. The whole variable domain, filled in from reference TRBV7-6 and TRBJ2-1, reads GAGVSQSPRYKVTKRGQDVALRCDPISGHVSLYWYRQALGQGPEFLTYFNYEAQQDKSGLPNDRFSAERPEGSISTLTIQRTEQRDSAMYRCASSLTESSYNEQFFGPGTRLTVL.

This clone appeared many times. CDR3 sequence reads: CASSLDQGARTDTQYF. CDR3 DNA sequence: TGTGCCAGCAGCTTAGATCAGGGGGCGCGCACAGATACGCAGTATTTT. The V and J genes are TRBV7-9 and TRBJ2-3, with 8 nucleotides matching TRBD1. The length of the CDR3 is 16 residues. Germline lookup yields CDR1 SEHNR and CDR2 FQNEAQ (reference sequence). V gave up 1 base and J gave up 1 base; unmatched junction bases: 4.

This clone was observed a few times. This chain connects TRBV7-2 to TRBJ1-2; D gene unclear. The CDR3 sequence is 14 residues long. From germline, CDR1 is SGHTA and CDR2 FQGNSA. Trimming took off 5 bases at V and 7 bases at J, with 17 bases between the two ends. CDR3 DNA sequence: TGTGCCAGCAGCCCTCTGACTCTCCCGGGTGGCTACACCTTC. Protein sequence: CASSPLTLPGGYTF.

This chain links TRBV7-9 with TRBJ2-1; either TRBD1 or TRBD2 may supply D (5 bases each). Germline assignment: CDR1 SEHNR and CDR2 FQNEAQ (reference sequence). The ends were cut back, 8 bases at V and 12 bases at J, with 14 bases in the middle. The CDR3 runs 11 residues. As DNA, the CDR3 is TGTGCCAGCGTACGTAGGGACGTGCAGTTCTTC. Translation: CASVRRDVQFF.

This clone has ten or more counts. The V call is TRBV18, the J call TRBJ2-6; D is unclear. This CDR3 contains 16 residues. V was cut by 1 base and J by 0 bases, with 7 bases left in between. CDR1 and CDR2 from the germline V gene are KGHSH and LQKENI. CDR3 in DNA: TGTGCCAGCTCACCACAGAAAGGCTCTGGGGCCAACGTCCTGACTTTC. This encodes CASSPQKGSGANVLTF.